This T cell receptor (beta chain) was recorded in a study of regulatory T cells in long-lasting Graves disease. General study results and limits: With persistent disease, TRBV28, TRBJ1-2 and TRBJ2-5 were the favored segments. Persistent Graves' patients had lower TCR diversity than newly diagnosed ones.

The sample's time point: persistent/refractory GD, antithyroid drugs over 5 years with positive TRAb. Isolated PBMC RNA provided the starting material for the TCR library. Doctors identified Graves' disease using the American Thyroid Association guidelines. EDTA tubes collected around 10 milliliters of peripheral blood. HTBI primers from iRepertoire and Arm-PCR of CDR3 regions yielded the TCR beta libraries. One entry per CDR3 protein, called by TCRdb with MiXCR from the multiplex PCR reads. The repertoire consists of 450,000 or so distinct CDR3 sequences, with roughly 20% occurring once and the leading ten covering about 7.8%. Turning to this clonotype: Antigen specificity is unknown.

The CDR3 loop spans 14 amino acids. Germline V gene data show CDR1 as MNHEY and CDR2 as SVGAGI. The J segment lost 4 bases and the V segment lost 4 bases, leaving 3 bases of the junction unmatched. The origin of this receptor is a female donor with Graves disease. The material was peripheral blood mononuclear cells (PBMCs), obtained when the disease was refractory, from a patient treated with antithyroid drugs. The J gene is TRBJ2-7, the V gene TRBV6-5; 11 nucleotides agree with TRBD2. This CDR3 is CASSSLAGAYEQYF. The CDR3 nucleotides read TGTGCCAGCAGTTCACTAGCGGGAGCTTACGAGCAGTACTTC.